The present entry profiles one T cell receptor (beta chain) with its context. The sample is drawn from a study of shared clonotypes between healthy human individuals. CDR3 length equals 15 residues. The V gene lost 3 bases and the J gene lost 4 bases, with 15 bases spanning the gap. Germline-derived CDR1 and CDR2 are KGHSH and LQKENI. Naive CD45RA+ and memory CD45RA-negative subsets were split from CD4+ cells. Repertoires were generated with immunoSEQ multiplex PCR, while TCRdb's copy carries only in-frame clones and drops some. The sample holds fewer than 400,000 clones, about 74% seen once. This receptor was identified in a man younger than 45 in good health. The chain employs TRBV18 and TRBJ2-5; a weak D match, TRBD1 (6 bases). The sample was memory CD4+ T cells sorted from blood. The subset: CD45RA-negative fraction. Here the CDR3 DNA reads TGTGCCAGCTCACCCAGGGGAAGGGTACGAGAGACCCAGTACTTC. Translating gives CASSPRGRVRETQYF.